This T cell receptor beta chain was retrieved from a study of blood T cell repertoires in COVID-19. Across the whole study: PBMCs, B-cell-depleted T cells, or T cells provided the cDNA or gDNA that made up the material.

CDR3 length: 13 amino acids. The V gene lost 8 bases and the J gene lost 1 base, with 8 bases spanning the gap. Per the germline V gene, CDR1 is SNHLY and CDR2 is FYNNEI. During active infection, Seattle patients enrolled and were then monitored through disease. Original processing notes: Reference gene primer amplification gave nucleated cell count estimates. Sequenced by immunoSEQ multiplex PCR; TCRdb stores in-frame clones only, minus some. V and J calls and clone size come straight from that table; D and trimming were deduced from the DNA. The table has roughly 230,000 clones, 90% seen once. The sample was peripheral blood. The chain is built from TRBV2 and TRBJ2-2; D possibly corresponds to TRBD2 (5 bases). The TCR sequence derives from an older woman with COVID-19, enrolled during active disease. CDR3 bases: TGTGCCAGCGTTCGGGAGAACACCGGGGAGCTGTTTTTT. Encoded protein: CASVRENTGELFF. The full variable domain, completed using reference TRBV2 and TRBJ2-2, is EPEVTQTPSHQVTQMGQEVILRCVPISNHLYFYWYRQILGQKVEFLVSFYNNEISEKSEIFDDQFSVERPDGSNFTLKIRSTKLEDSAMYFCASVRENTGELFFGEGSRLTVL.